This is a list of T cell receptor beta chains from one sample in a study of blood T cell repertoires in COVID-19. Data came from immunoSEQ multiplex PCR; TCRdb stores just in-frame clones and leaves some out. Among approximately 170,000 clones listed, under 90% were seen once. The sequenced sample was peripheral blood. These receptors all come from a woman at least 80 years old with active or convalescent COVID-19. CDR3s include the opening cysteine and the closing phenylalanine or tryptophan. D genes are given only for firm matches. Clone size appears in some rows only: once, few, many, or a class for an expanded clone.

clone size	V gene	J gene	D gene	CDR3 DNA	CDR3 protein
NA	TRBV15	TRBJ2-2	TRBD2	TGTGCCACCAGCAGAGGTGCGGGGGCGAACACCGGGGAGCTGTTTTTT	CATSRGAGANTGELFF
NA	TRBV29-1	TRBJ1-1	NA	TGCAGCGTCGTTGGGGGAGGGGACCGTGAAGCTTTCTTT	CSVVGGGDREAFF
NA	TRBV3-1/TRBV3-2	TRBJ1-5	NA	TGTGCCAGCAGCCAAAGAACAGGGTACCAGCCCCAGCATTTT	CASSQRTGYQPQHF
once	TRBV24-1	TRBJ1-2	NA	TGTGCCACCAGTGATTTCCGGGATGGCTACACCTTC	CATSDFRDGYTF
once	TRBV7-9	TRBJ2-1	TRBD2	TGTGCCAGCAGCCGTGAAGTAGCGGGAGTCTACAATGAGCAGTTCTTC	CASSREVAGVYNEQFF
NA	TRBV7-2	TRBJ2-2	NA	TGTGCCAGCAGCTTTCCGGGACTCACCAACACCGGGGAGCTGTTTTTT	CASSFPGLTNTGELFF
NA	TRBV6-5	TRBJ1-1	NA	TGTGCCAGCAGTTACTTGGCCAGGCCCACTGAAGCTTTCTTT	CASSYLARPTEAFF
NA	TRBV15	TRBJ1-5	TRBD1	TGTGCCACCAGCGAGGGGACAGGAGGCAATCAGCCCCAGCATTTT	CATSEGTGGNQPQHF
NA	TRBV29-1	TRBJ2-2	TRBD1	TGCAGCGTTAAACAGGGGGGGAACACCGGGGAGCTGTTTTTT	CSVKQGGNTGELFF
NA	TRBV9	TRBJ1-1	TRBD1	TGTGCCAGCAGCGCGACAGGGGGCTTGAACACTGAAGCTTTCTTT	CASSATGGLNTEAFF
NA	TRBV5-1	TRBJ2-2	TRBD1	TGCGCCAGCAGCCCGACCGGGACAGGGGGTGTCGGGGAGCTGTTTTTT	CASSPTGTGGVGELFF
NA	TRBV7-9	TRBJ2-1	NA	TGTGCCAGCAGTCCCTACTCGGGACTGAACCCCTACAATGAGCAGTTCTTC	CASSPYSGLNPYNEQFF
NA	TRBV9	TRBJ1-5	NA	TGTGCCAGCAGCGTAGGGGGGCCATATAGCAATCAGCCCCAGCATTTT	CASSVGGPYSNQPQHF
NA	TRBV5-6	TRBJ2-1	NA	TGTGCCAGCAGCTCCCTCGGCTTCCAGGGTGGTAATGAGCAGTTCTTC	CASSSLGFQGGNEQFF
NA	TRBV7-9	TRBJ1-6	NA	TGTGCCAGCAGCTTATCCCCCCAGGCCCTCCACTTT	CASSLSPQALHF
NA	TRBV15	TRBJ2-4	TRBD2	TGTGCCACCAGCAGCCTGACTAGCGGGAGTCTACTAGCCAAAAACATTCAGTACTTC	CATSSLTSGSLLAKNIQYF
NA	TRBV7-8	TRBJ1-4	NA	TGTGCCAGCAGCCCTAACGGAGAAACTAATGAAAAACTGTTTTTT	CASSPNGETNEKLFF
NA	TRBV2	TRBJ2-5	TRBD2	TGTGCCAGCAGTGCGGCCACTAGCGGGAGTGAGACCCAGTACTTC	CASSAATSGSETQYF
few	TRBV6-4	TRBJ2-1	TRBD1	TGTGCCAGCAGTGCTCCAGGGGGCTACAATGAGCAGTTCTTC	CASSAPGGYNEQFF
NA	TRBV7-9	TRBJ2-3	TRBD1	TGTGCCAGCAGCTTAGGGGACAGGGAAACAGATACGCAGTATTTT	CASSLGDRETDTQYF
NA	TRBV27	TRBJ2-3	TRBD2	TGTGCCAGCAGTTTACAGGTACTAGCGGGAGTCGGAGATACGCAGTATTTT	CASSLQVLAGVGDTQYF
NA	TRBV7-2	TRBJ2-3	TRBD2	TGTGCCAGCAGCTCCTATGGACTAGCGGGAGATACGCAGTATTTT	CASSSYGLAGDTQYF
NA	TRBV12-3/TRBV12-4	TRBJ1-1	NA	TGTGCCAGCACCCTACAGGGGAACACTGAAGCTTTCTTT	CASTLQGNTEAFF
NA	TRBV30	TRBJ2-7	NA	TGTGCCTGGAGTTACAGGGACCTCTACGAGCAGTACTTC	CAWSYRDLYEQYF
NA	TRBV5-1	TRBJ2-7	NA	TGCGCCAGCAGCTCAGGTCCCTCGGGAGAGCAGTACTTC	CASSSGPSGEQYF
NA	TRBV19	TRBJ1-2	NA	TGTGCCAGTACTCCCCAACAGGGATTGGGGTATGGCTACACCTTC	CASTPQQGLGYGYTF
NA	TRBV5-1	TRBJ2-2	TRBD2	TGCGCCAGCAGCCCGACTAGCGGGAGTATCGCCGGGGAGCTGTTTTTT	CASSPTSGSIAGELFF
NA	TRBV7-2	TRBJ2-5	NA	TGTGCCAGCAGCTTAGAGGGGCCCGCGACCCAGTACTTC	CASSLEGPATQYF
once	TRBV19	TRBJ2-1	NA	TGTGCCAGTAGGTCGGCAGGGGTGTCCCGGCAGTTCTTC	CASRSAGVSRQFF
NA	TRBV12-5	TRBJ1-2	TRBD1	TGTGCTAGTGGTACGGACAGGGGTGTAGGGGGCTACACCTTC	CASGTDRGVGGYTF
NA	TRBV20-1	TRBJ1-5	TRBD1	TGCAGTGCTAGTCTCGGACAGGGTGGGTATGTCGGCGATCAGCCCCAGCATTTT	CSASLGQGGYVGDQPQHF
NA	TRBV10-3	TRBJ2-1	NA	TGTGCCATCAGTACTAAACTAGGTACCAATGAGCAGTTCTTC	CAISTKLGTNEQFF
NA	TRBV2	TRBJ1-3	TRBD1	TGTGCCAGTACCGGGACAGCTTCTGGAAACACCATATATTTT	CASTGTASGNTIYF
NA	TRBV6-5	TRBJ1-5	TRBD1	TGTGCCAGCAGGCCTGACAGGGTAGGAGGTCAGCCCCAGCATTTT	CASRPDRVGGQPQHF
NA	TRBV20-1	TRBJ1-4	NA	TGCAGTGTTCTCGGGGTCAATGAACTGTTTTTT	CSVLGVNELFF
NA	TRBV7-8	TRBJ1-3	NA	TGTGCCAGCAGCTTAGAGGGAGGATTCTCTGGAAACACCATATATTTT	CASSLEGGFSGNTIYF
NA	TRBV10-3	TRBJ2-1	NA	TGTGCCATCAGCCCGGCCGACAGCTCCTACAATGAGCAGTTCTTC	CAISPADSSYNEQFF
NA	TRBV7-8	TRBJ1-2	NA	TGTGCCAGCAGTACCAGCAGTGGGGCGGGGTCGAACTATGGCTACACCTTC	CASSTSSGAGSNYGYTF
NA	TRBV28	TRBJ1-1	NA	TGTGCCAGCAGCTCGGTCTACACTGAAGCTTTCTTT	CASSSVYTEAFF
NA	TRBV6-2/TRBV6-3	TRBJ2-3	TRBD2	TGTGCCAGCAGTTACAATCTAGCGGGAGTGTTAGATACGCAGTATTTT	CASSYNLAGVLDTQYF
NA	TRBV28	TRBJ1-5	NA	TGTGCCAGCAGTTCGGCAGGTCGGCCCCAGCATTTT	CASSSAGRPQHF
NA	TRBV5-5	TRBJ1-1	NA	TGTGCCAGCAGCTTTGGAGCGAACACTGAAGCTTTCTTT	CASSFGANTEAFF
NA	TRBV7-3	TRBJ1-2	TRBD1	TGTGCCAGCAGCCCCAACCCGACAGGGGGCGACGATGGCTACACCTTC	CASSPNPTGGDDGYTF
NA	TRBV28	TRBJ2-7	TRBD2	TGTGCCAGCAGTTTAATCCCAGGACTAGCGGGAGGGAACGAGCAGTACTTC	CASSLIPGLAGGNEQYF
once	TRBV4-1	TRBJ1-1	NA	TGCGCCAGCAGCCAAGATGGCAGGAAAGCTTTCTTT	CASSQDGRKAFF
few	TRBV27	TRBJ2-2	TRBD1	TGTGCCAGCAGCCCAGGGGGATCCGGGGAGCTGTTTTTT	CASSPGGSGELFF
few	TRBV5-6	TRBJ1-2	NA	TGTGCCAGCAGCTTGGGGGAAGGGAGGTTGCACTATGGCTACACCTTC	CASSLGEGRLHYGYTF
once	TRBV4-2	TRBJ2-2	NA	TGTGCCAGCAGCCAGGCCACGAACACCGGGGAGCTGTTTTTT	CASSQATNTGELFF